Listed here are 9 T cell receptor beta chains from one sample, sequenced in a study of graft-versus-host responses after intestinal transplantation. TCRdb's table, derived via immunoSEQ multiplex PCR, lists solely in-frame clones and lacks some. The sample contains tens of thousands of clones, over 80% of which appear only once. Their cognate antigens are unknown. The sample in question was unstimulated CD8+ T cells sorted from spleen or lymph node cells, obtained before intestinal transplant. The receptors come from a human donor who received an intestinal transplant.

The rearrangement uses TRBV13 and TRBJ2-1; unclear D gene. Trimming took off 4 bases at V and 10 bases at J, with 11 bases between the two ends. Germline V lookup: CDR1 PRHDT, CDR2 FYEKMQ (reference sequence). The CDR3 consists of 12 residues. Here the CDR3 DNA reads TGTGCCAGCAGCTCAGACCGAGCCGAGCAGTTCTTC. This codes for CASSSDRAEQFF.

The chain joins TRBV7-6 to TRBJ2-2; D remains unclear. V gave up 2 bases and J gave up 6 bases, with 7 bases separating them. Per germline, CDR1 SGHVS and CDR2 FNYEAQ. The CDR3 covers 13 residues. The CDR3 region has the DNA TGTGCCAGCAGCTTAAGTGGGGCCGGGGAGCTGTTTTTT. Protein: CASSLSGAGELFF.

This chain joins TRBV13 and TRBJ2-2; 10 nucleotides line up with TRBD2. The CDR3 runs 19 residues. CDR1 PRHDT and CDR2 FYEKMQ come from the germline V gene (reference sequence). Trimming took 4 bases from V and 4 from J; bases not matched to a gene: 15. CDR3 nucleotide sequence: TGTGCCAGCAGCTCGGGACTAGCGTATTATACCGGTGGCACCGGGGAGCTGTTTTTT. Encoded protein: CASSSGLAYYTGGTGELFF.

The chain has TRBV28 and TRBJ2-1, with D hard to call. Trimming removed 4 bases from V and 5 bases from J, with 12 bases in between. In germline, CDR1 is MDHEN, CDR2 SYDVKM. This CDR3 is built from 14 residues. Written as DNA, the CDR3 is TGTGCCAGCAGTTCATCCGTCTACCACAATGAGCAGTTCTTC. This gives the protein CASSSSVYHNEQFF. Supplemented by reference TRBV28 and TRBJ2-1, the full variable domain reads DVKVTQSSRYLVKRTGEKVFLECVQDMDHENMFWYRQDPGLGLRLIYFSYDVKMKEKGDIPEGYSVSREKKERFSLILESASTNQTSMYLCASSSSVYHNEQFFGPGTRLTVL.

The chain is built from TRBV12-5 and TRBJ1-1; D uncertain. Trimming shortened V by 7 bases and J by 1 base, and 19 bases separated the two germline ends. Germline V gene data show CDR1 as LGHNT and CDR2 as FRNRAP. The CDR3 runs to 16 residues. For the CDR3, the DNA is TGTGCTAGTGCCCTGCGGTTATTCTTAAGGAACACTGAAGCTTTCTTT. It specifies CASALRLFLRNTEAFF.

This clone was detected once. The CDR3 DNA is TGTGCCAGCAGCTTAGGGCGGGGGCTCTCCAATGAGCAGTTCTTC. It codes for CASSLGRGLSNEQFF. The rearrangement joins TRBV13 to TRBJ2-1, with D possibly matching TRBD2 (7 bases). Trimming left V 0 bases short and J 6 bases short, with 12 bases between. The CDR3 has 15 residues. CDR1 PRHDT and CDR2 FYEKMQ come from the germline V gene (reference sequence). Using reference TRBV13 and TRBJ2-1 for the parts outside the CDR3, the full variable domain is AAGVIQSPRHLIKEKRETATLKCYPIPRHDTVYWYQQGPGQDPQFLISFYEKMQSDKGSIPDRFSAQQFSDYHSELNMSSLELGDSALYFCASSLGRGLSNEQFFGPGTRLTVL.

The chain couples TRBV18 to TRBJ2-5; D is uncertain. Trimming pared 2 bases from V and 5 bases from J, leaving 15 bases between. The CDR3 totals 15 residues. The germline gives CDR1 KGHSH, CDR2 LQKENI. The CDR3 region has the DNA TGTGCCAGCTCACCATGGCCGGGTGTCCCGGAGACCCAGTACTTC. This encodes CASSPWPGVPETQYF.

The chain joins TRBV9 to TRBJ2-5; possible D gene TRBD2, 6 bases. The germline V gene encodes CDR1 SGDLS and CDR2 YYNGEE. The CDR3 is made up of 15 amino acids. The V end lost 1 base, the J end lost 2 bases, and 12 bases lay between the germline ends. This CDR3 is CASSVYRDSQETQYF. The CDR3 DNA sequence: TGTGCCAGCAGCGTATACCGGGACTCTCAAGAGACCCAGTACTTC.

This chain uses TRBV6-5 with TRBJ1-2; D remains ambiguous. V lost 2 bases and J 2 bases, leaving 9 bases between the germline ends. CDR3 length: 14 amino acids. The V gene's germline CDR1 is MNHEY and CDR2 SVGAGI. The DNA for the CDR3 is TGTGCCAGCAGTTACGCCGGCAGGAACTATGGCTACACCTTC. Amino acid sequence: CASSYAGRNYGYTF.